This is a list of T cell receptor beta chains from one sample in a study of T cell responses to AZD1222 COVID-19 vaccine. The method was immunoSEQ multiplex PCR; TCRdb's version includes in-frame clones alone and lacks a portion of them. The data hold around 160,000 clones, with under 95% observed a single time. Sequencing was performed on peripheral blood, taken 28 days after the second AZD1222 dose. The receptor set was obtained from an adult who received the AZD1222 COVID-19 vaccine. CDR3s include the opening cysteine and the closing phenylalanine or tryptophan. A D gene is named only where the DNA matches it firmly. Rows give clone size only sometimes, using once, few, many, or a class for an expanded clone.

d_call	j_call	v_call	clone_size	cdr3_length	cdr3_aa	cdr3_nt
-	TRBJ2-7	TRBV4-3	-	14	CASSQDRGTYEQYF	TGCGCCAGCAGCCAAGACAGGGGAACCTACGAGCAGTACTTC
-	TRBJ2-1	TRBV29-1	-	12	CSGGVQSNEQFF	TGCAGCGGCGGGGTTCAAAGTAATGAGCAGTTCTTC
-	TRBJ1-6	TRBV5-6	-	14	CASSFPPRNSPLHF	TGTGCCAGCAGCTTCCCGCCACGAAATTCACCCCTCCACTTT
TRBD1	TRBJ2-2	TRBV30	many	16	CAWSALTGGDTGELFF	TGTGCCTGGAGTGCCCTGACAGGGGGCGACACCGGGGAGCTGTTTTTT
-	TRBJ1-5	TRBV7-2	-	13	CASSGGNNQPQHF	TGTGCCAGCAGCGGGGGTAACAATCAGCCCCAGCATTTT
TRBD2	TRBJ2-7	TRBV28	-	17	CASSLFRGTSGTYEQYF	TGTGCCAGCAGTTTATTCCGGGGGACTAGCGGCACCTACGAGCAGTACTTC
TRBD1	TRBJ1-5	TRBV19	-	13	CASGYRGGQPQHF	TGTGCCAGCGGATACAGGGGGGGTCAGCCCCAGCATTTT
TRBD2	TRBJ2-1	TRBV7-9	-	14	CASSLRAGDNEQFF	TGTGCCAGCAGCTTACGAGCGGGGGACAATGAGCAGTTCTTC
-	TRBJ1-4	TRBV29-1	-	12	CSVSLSGEKLFF	TGCAGCGTTAGTCTCTCTGGGGAAAAACTGTTTTTT
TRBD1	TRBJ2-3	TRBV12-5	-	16	CASGLRTGVPTDTQYF	TGTGCTAGTGGCTTAAGAACAGGGGTCCCCACAGATACGCAGTATTTT
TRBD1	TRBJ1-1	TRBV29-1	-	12	CSARQGATEAFF	TGCAGCGCCCGACAGGGGGCCACTGAAGCTTTCTTT
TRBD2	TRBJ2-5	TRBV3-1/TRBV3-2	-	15	CASSQDSGGQETQYF	TGTGCCAGCAGCCAAGATAGCGGGGGTCAAGAGACCCAGTACTTC
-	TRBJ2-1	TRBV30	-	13	CAWTSNRYNEQFF	TGTGCCTGGACTAGCAATCGATACAATGAGCAGTTCTTC
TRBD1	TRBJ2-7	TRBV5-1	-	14	CASSSGTGAYEQYF	TGCGCCAGCAGCTCCGGGACAGGGGCCTACGAGCAGTACTTC
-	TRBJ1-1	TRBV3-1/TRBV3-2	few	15	CASSQGGGWNTEAFF	TGTGCCAGCAGCCAAGGAGGGGGATGGAACACTGAAGCTTTCTTT
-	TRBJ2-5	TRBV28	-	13	CASSFRQRETQYF	TGTGCCAGCAGTTTCCGCCAACGGGAGACCCAGTACTTC
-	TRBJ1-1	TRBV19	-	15	CASSIGGVRNTEAFF	TGTGCCAGTAGTATAGGGGGGGTTAGGAACACTGAAGCTTTCTTT
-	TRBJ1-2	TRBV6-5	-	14	CASSYEGGQDGYTF	TGTGCCAGCAGTTACGAAGGTGGCCAGGATGGCTACACCTTC
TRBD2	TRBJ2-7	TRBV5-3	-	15	CARSFSLAGLGEQYF	TGTGCCAGAAGCTTCTCACTAGCGGGGCTGGGCGAGCAGTACTTC
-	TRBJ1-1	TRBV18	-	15	CASSPKGNPNTEAFF	TGTGCCAGCTCACCAAAAGGGAACCCGAACACTGAAGCTTTCTTT
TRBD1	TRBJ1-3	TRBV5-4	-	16	CASSLTTGGPGNTIYF	TGTGCCAGCAGCTTGACGACAGGGGGCCCTGGAAACACCATATATTTT
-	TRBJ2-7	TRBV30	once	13	CAWSAGLTYEQYF	TGTGCCTGGAGTGCGGGTTTAACCTACGAGCAGTACTTC
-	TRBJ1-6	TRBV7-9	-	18	CASSLSLLRQNYNSPLHF	TGTGCCAGCAGCTTATCGTTATTAAGACAGAACTATAATTCACCCCTCCACTTT
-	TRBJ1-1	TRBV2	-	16	CASSSWRSAGDTEAFF	TGTGCCAGCAGTAGCTGGCGGTCTGCGGGGGACACTGAAGCTTTCTTT
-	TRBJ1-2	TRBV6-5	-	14	CASSPSPPGPSYTF	TGTGCCAGCAGTCCTTCCCCTCCGGGACCCAGCTACACCTTC
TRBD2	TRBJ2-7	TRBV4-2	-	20	CASSQDRVAGLAVNSYEQYF	TGTGCCAGCAGCCAAGATAGGGTCGCCGGACTAGCGGTCAACTCCTACGAGCAGTACTTC
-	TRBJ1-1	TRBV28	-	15	CASSLPTGPGTEAFF	TGTGCCAGCAGTCTCCCGACAGGCCCCGGGACTGAAGCTTTCTTT
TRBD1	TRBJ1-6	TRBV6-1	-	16	CASSVDRGSYNSPLHF	TGTGCCAGCAGTGTTGACAGGGGGTCGTATAATTCACCCCTCCACTTT
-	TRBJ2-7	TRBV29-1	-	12	CSVAHGSYEQYF	TGCAGCGTTGCCCACGGCTCCTACGAGCAGTACTTC
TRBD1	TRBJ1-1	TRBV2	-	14	CASSEQGADTEAFF	TGTGCCAGCAGTGAACAGGGGGCGGACACTGAAGCTTTCTTT
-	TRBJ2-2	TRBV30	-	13	CAWSGENTGELFF	TGTGCCTGGAGCGGGGAGAACACCGGGGAGCTGTTTTTT
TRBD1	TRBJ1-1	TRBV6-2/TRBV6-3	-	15	CASSYAGTGNTEAFF	TGTGCCAGCAGTTACGCCGGGACAGGGAACACTGAAGCTTTCTTT
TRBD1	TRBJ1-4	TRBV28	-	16	CASQARGPRANEKLFF	TGTGCCAGCCAGGCCAGGGGGCCGAGGGCTAATGAAAAACTGTTTTTT
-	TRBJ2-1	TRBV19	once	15	CASSTQDSRGNEQFF	TGTGCCAGTAGTACCCAGGACAGTCGGGGCAATGAGCAGTTCTTC
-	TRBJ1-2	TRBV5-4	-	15	CASSLGIGGGYGYTF	TGTGCCAGCAGCTTGGGGATAGGGGGGGGCTATGGCTACACCTTC
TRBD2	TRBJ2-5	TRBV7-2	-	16	CASSPVAGGPGETQYF	TGTGCCAGCAGCCCGGTGGCGGGGGGGCCCGGAGAGACCCAGTACTTC
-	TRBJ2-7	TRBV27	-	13	CATETQASGEQYF	TGTGCCACCGAAACACAGGCCTCCGGCGAGCAGTACTTC
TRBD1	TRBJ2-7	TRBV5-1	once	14	CASSPGTGFNEQYF	TGCGCCAGCAGCCCAGGGACAGGGTTTAACGAGCAGTACTTC
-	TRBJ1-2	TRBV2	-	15	CASSAQNINNYGYTF	TGTGCCAGCAGTGCACAGAATATTAATAACTATGGCTACACCTTC
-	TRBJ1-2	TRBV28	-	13	CASSSGRNYGYTF	TGTGCCAGCAGTTCGGGGAGAAACTATGGCTACACCTTC
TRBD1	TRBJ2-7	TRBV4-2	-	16	CASSLWAGQGDYEQYF	TGTGCCAGCAGCCTCTGGGCGGGACAGGGGGACTACGAGCAGTACTTC
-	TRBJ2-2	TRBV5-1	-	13	CASSLGVPGELFF	TGCGCCAGCAGCTTGGGAGTACCCGGGGAGCTGTTTTTT